This is a list of T cell receptor beta chains from one sample in a study of tumor T cells in aggressive B-cell lymphoma. The table came from immunoSEQ multiplex PCR; TCRdb's copy has only in-frame clones and leaves some out. Here the sample spans around 10,000 clones, 80% to 95% being singletons. The sequenced sample consisted of tumor tissue. These receptors were collected from an adult with diffuse large B cell lymphoma. Each CDR3 is given with its conserved first and last residue. The D gene is left open where the match is weak. Not every row has a clone size; where given, it reads once, few, many or a size class.

V	size	J	D	CDR3	DNA
TRBV30	NA	TRBJ2-7	TRBD2	CAWSVSGGGEQYF	TGTGCCTGGAGTGTATCTGGGGGGGGCGAGCAGTACTTC
TRBV29-1	NA	TRBJ2-3	NA	CSAERGSTDTQYF	TGCAGCGCCGAACGAGGTAGCACAGATACGCAGTATTTT
TRBV6-1	NA	TRBJ1-2	TRBD1	CASSDSVGTGGGYTF	TGTGCCAGCAGTGATAGCGTGGGCACAGGGGGCGGCTACACCTTC
TRBV5-4	NA	TRBJ2-3	NA	CATRSQDTDTQYF	TGTGCCACCAGGAGCCAGGATACAGATACGCAGTATTTT
TRBV5-1	NA	TRBJ1-5	NA	CASSLAPNQPQHF	TGCGCCAGCAGCTTGGCCCCGAATCAGCCCCAGCATTTT
TRBV9	NA	TRBJ1-2	NA	CASSVGQQPYGYTF	TGTGCCAGCAGCGTAGGACAGCAACCCTATGGCTACACCTTC
TRBV28	NA	TRBJ1-2	TRBD1	CASGRMAGQGTNGYTF	TGTGCCAGCGGTAGAATGGCGGGACAGGGGACGAATGGCTACACCTTC
TRBV6-1	NA	TRBJ1-5	NA	CASSEPGTYQHF	TGTGCCAGCAGTGAACCGGGAACCTACCAGCATTTT
TRBV30	NA	TRBJ1-3	TRBD1	CAWSTGALSGNTIYF	TGTGCCTGGAGCACAGGGGCCCTCTCTGGAAACACCATATATTTT
TRBV7-3	once	TRBJ2-7	TRBD1	CASSPGTVTYEQYF	TGTGCCAGCAGCCCCGGGACAGTAACCTACGAGCAGTACTTC
TRBV20-1	NA	TRBJ1-2	NA	CSADGSDGYTF	TGCAGTGCCGATGGCTCCGATGGCTACACCTTC
TRBV5-1	NA	TRBJ2-1	NA	CASSLEVVGGSYNEQFF	TGCGCCAGCAGCTTGGAGGTAGTGGGAGGCTCCTACAATGAGCAGTTCTTC
TRBV9	NA	TRBJ1-1	TRBD1	CASRGIGTGSNTEAFF	TGTGCCAGCAGGGGAATCGGGACAGGGTCGAACACTGAAGCTTTCTTT
TRBV7-2	NA	TRBJ2-1	TRBD2	CASSLIAGVNNNEQFF	TGTGCCAGCAGCTTGATAGCGGGAGTAAACAACAATGAGCAGTTCTTC
TRBV5-1	NA	TRBJ1-1	TRBD1	CASSLTGGRATGDTEAFF	TGCGCCAGCAGCTTAACAGGGGGCAGGGCGACGGGGGACACTGAAGCTTTCTTT
TRBV2	NA	TRBJ2-5	NA	CASSAKETQYF	TGTGCCAGCAGCGCTAAAGAGACCCAGTACTTC